This record concerns one TCR beta chain sequence. What it binds is not known. The source of the sample is a study of OX40 agonist ivuxolimab in advanced cancers. Study information: Therapy given before enrollment (anti-PD-1, anti-PD-L1 or anti-CTLA-4) was allowed, and 40% had some. A partial response was reached by three patients: one with hepatocellular carcinoma and two with cutaneous melanoma.

Trimming left V 4 bases short and J 4 bases short, with 14 bases between. Looked up from germline, CDR1 is SGDLS and CDR2 is YYNGEE. This CDR3 comprises 14 residues. TCRdb's table, derived via immunoSEQ multiplex PCR, lists solely in-frame clones and lacks some. The sample lists tens of thousands of clones, 82% occurring once. Study-wide findings and caveats: The antigens recognized by the expanded peripheral T cells, that is their antigen specificity, were not determined.

No patient had autoimmune disease or received systemic immunosuppression. This TCR derives from an adult with an advanced solid tumor such as melanoma, head and neck, liver or kidney cancer. The rearrangement joins TRBV9 to TRBJ1-2; D unclear. This specimen was CD4+ or CD8+ T cells sorted from blood, taken in a trial of the OX40 agonist ivuxolimab. CDR3 in DNA: TGTGCCAGCAGCACTCCAAGGGATGGCTATGGCTACACCTTC. Protein: CASSTPRDGYGYTF.